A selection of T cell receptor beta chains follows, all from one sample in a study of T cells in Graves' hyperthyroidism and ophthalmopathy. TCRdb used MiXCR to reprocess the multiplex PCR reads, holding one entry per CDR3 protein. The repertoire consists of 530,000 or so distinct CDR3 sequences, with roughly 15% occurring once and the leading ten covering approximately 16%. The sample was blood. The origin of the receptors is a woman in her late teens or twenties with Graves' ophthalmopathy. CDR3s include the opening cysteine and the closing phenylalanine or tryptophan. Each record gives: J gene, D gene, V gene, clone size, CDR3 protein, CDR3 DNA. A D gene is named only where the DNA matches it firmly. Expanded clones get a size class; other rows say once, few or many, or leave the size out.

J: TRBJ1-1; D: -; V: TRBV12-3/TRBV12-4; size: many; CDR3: CASREQGGASSTEAFF; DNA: TGTGCCAGCAGGGAACAGGGCGGGGCGAGTTCCACTGAAGCTTTCTTT
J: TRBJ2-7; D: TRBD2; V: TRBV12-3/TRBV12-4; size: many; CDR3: CASSLYSGREYEQYF; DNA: TGTGCCAGCAGTCTTTATAGCGGGAGGGAGTACGAGCAGTACTTC
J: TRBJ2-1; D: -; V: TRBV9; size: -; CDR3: CASSVVEGGNEQFF; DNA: TGTGCCAGCAGCGTAGTTGAAGGGGGCAATGAGCAGTTCTTC
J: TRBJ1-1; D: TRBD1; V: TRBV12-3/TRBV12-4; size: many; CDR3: CASSPDRGRNTEAFF; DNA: TGTGCCAGCAGTCCGGACAGGGGGCGAAACACTGAAGCTTTCTTT
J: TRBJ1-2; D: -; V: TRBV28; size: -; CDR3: CASSFIRGTDGYTF; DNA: TGTGCCAGCAGTTTTATTCGAGGTACTGATGGCTACACCTTC
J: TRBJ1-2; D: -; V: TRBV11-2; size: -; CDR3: CASSPPGGGYTF; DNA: TGTGCCAGCAGCCCTCCGGGTGGCGGCTACACCTTC
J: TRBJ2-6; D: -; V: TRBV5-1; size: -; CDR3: CASSSLNSGANVLTF; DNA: TGCGCCAGCAGCTCGTTAAACTCTGGGGCCAACGTCCTGACTTTC
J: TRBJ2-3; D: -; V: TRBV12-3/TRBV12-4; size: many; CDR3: CASSLGGSGTQYF; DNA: TGTGCCAGCAGTTTAGGAGGGTCGGGTACGCAGTATTTT
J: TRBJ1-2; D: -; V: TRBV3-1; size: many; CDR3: CASSGQQRIYGYTF; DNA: TGTGCCAGCAGTGGACAGCAACGAATCTATGGCTACACCTTC
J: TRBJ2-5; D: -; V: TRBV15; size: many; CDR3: CATKGETQYF; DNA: TGTGCCACCAAGGGGGAGACCCAGTACTTC
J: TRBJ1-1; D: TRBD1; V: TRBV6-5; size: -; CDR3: CASSYLDRDEAFF; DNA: TGTGCCAGCAGTTACCTTGACAGGGATGAAGCTTTCTTT
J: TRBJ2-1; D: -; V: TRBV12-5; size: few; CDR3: CASGLERGDEQFF; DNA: TGTGCTAGTGGTTTGGAACGGGGCGATGAGCAGTTCTTC
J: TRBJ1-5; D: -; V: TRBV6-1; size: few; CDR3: CASSEGEFGNQPQHF; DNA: TGTGCCAGCAGTGAAGGCGAATTTGGCAATCAGCCCCAGCATTTT
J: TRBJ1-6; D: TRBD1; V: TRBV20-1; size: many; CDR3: CSAMVDGQGISPLHF; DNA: TGCAGTGCTATGGTCGACGGACAGGGAATTTCACCCCTCCACTTT
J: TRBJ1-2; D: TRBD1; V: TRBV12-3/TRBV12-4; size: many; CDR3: CASRRDRAIYGYTF; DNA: TGTGCCAGCAGACGGGACAGGGCAATCTATGGCTACACCTTC
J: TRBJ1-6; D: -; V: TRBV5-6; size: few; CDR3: CASSLTSTNSPLHF; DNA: TGTGCCAGCAGCTTGACATCAACGAATTCACCCCTCCACTTT
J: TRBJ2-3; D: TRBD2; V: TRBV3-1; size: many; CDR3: CASSQVPRGSTDTQYF; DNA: TGTGCCAGCAGCCAAGTCCCGCGGGGGTCCACAGATACGCAGTATTTT
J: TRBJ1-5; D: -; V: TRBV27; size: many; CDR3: CASSFTGNQPQHF; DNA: TGTGCCAGCAGTTTTACAGGAAATCAGCCCCAGCATTTT
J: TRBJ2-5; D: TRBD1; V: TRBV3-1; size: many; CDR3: CASSPRDSQETQYF; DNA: TGTGCCAGCAGCCCCCGGGACAGCCAAGAGACCCAGTACTTC
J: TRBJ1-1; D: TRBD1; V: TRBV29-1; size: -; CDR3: CSGQGLGTEAFF; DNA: TGCAGCGGACAGGGGTTAGGGACTGAAGCTTTCTTT
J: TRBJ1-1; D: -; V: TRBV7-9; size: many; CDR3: CASSSPRGPDGIAAFF; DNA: TGTGCCAGCAGCTCGCCCCGCGGGCCGGACGGCATAGCAGCTTTCTTT
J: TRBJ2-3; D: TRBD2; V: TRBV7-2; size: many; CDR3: CASSSPGLAGGQDTQYF; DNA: TGTGCCAGCAGCTCGCCCGGACTAGCGGGAGGTCAGGATACGCAGTATTTT
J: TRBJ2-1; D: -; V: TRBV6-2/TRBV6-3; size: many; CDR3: CASSYQGAITEQFF; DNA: TGTGCCAGCAGTTACCAGGGCGCGATCACTGAGCAGTTCTTC
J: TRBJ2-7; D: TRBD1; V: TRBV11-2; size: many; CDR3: CASSVYGTGGYEQYF; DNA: TGTGCCAGCAGCGTCTACGGGACAGGGGGTTACGAGCAGTACTTC
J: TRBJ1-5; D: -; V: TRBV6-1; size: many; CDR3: CASSYDRNSNQPQHF; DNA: TGTGCCAGCAGTTACGACAGAAATAGCAATCAGCCCCAGCATTTT
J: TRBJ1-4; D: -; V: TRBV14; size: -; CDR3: CASSQDETLGREKLFF; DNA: TGTGCCAGCAGCCAAGATGAGACCCTAGGACGGGAAAAACTGTTTTTT
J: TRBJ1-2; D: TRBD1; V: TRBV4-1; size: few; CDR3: CASSRYRGLLNYGYTF; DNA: TGCGCCAGCAGCCGTTACAGGGGACTCCTTAACTATGGCTACACCTTC
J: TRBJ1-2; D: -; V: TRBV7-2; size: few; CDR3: CASSLAPSTAYGYTF; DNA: TGTGCCAGCAGCTTAGCCCCCTCGACAGCCTATGGCTACACCTTC
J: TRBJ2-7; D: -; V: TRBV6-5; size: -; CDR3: CASSYDGSYEQYF; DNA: TGTGCCAGCAGTTACGACGGATCCTACGAGCAGTACTTC
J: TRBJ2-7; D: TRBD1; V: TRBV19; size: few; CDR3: CASSIGDSYEQYF; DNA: TGTGCCAGTAGTATAGGGGACAGCTACGAGCAGTACTTC
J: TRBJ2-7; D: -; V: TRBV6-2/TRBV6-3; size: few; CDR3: CASSYSKYEQYF; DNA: TGTGCCAGCAGTTACTCCAAATACGAGCAGTACTTC
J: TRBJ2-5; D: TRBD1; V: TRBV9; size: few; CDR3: CASSVGTGGQETQYF; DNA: TGTGCCAGCAGCGTGGGGACAGGGGGCCAAGAGACCCAGTACTTC
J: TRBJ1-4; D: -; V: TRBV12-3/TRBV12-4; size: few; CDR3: CASSPLGGATNEKLFF; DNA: TGTGCCAGCAGTCCACTTGGAGGGGCAACTAATGAAAAACTGTTTTTT
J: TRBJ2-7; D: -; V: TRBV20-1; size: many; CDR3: CSARPLPGRTYEQYF; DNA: TGCAGTGCTAGACCCCTACCGGGACGCACCTACGAGCAGTACTTC
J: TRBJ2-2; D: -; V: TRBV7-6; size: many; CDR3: CASSSTGDRELFF; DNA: TGTGCCAGCAGCTCGACAGGAGATAGGGAGCTGTTTTTT
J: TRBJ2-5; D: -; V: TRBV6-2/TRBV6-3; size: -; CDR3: CASSYSGLETQYF; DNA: TGTGCCAGCAGTTACTCAGGTCTTGAGACCCAGTACTTC
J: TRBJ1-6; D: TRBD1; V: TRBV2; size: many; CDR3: CASLTGLYSPLHF; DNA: TGTGCCAGCTTGACAGGGCTATATTCACCCCTCCACTTT
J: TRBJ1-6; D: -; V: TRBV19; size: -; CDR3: CASKPSSYNSPLHF; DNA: TGTGCCTCTAAACCGAGCTCCTATAATTCACCCCTCCACTTT
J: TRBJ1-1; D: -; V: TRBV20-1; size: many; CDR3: CSASRQGSRGTEAFF; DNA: TGCAGTGCTAGCAGGCAGGGTAGTCGTGGCACTGAAGCTTTCTTT
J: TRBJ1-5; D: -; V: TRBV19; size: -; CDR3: CASSIAPVSGGSNQPQHF; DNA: TGTGCCAGTAGTATAGCCCCAGTATCCGGGGGTAGCAATCAGCCCCAGCATTTT
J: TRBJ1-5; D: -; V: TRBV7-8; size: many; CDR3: CATHAAGHNQPQHF; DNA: TGTGCCACACACGCGGCAGGCCACAATCAGCCCCAGCATTTT